Listed here are 10 T cell receptor beta chains from one sample, sequenced in a study of blood T cell repertoires in COVID-19. The assay was immunoSEQ multiplex PCR, and TCRdb's table has in-frame clones only and misses some. The table includes more than 35,000 clones, 84% detected once. Sequencing used peripheral blood. Receptor source: a man aged 45-60 years with active or convalescent COVID-19.

This clone was seen only once. The chain joins TRBV7-8 to TRBJ1-2; D uncertain. This CDR3 has 10 residues. Germline-derived CDR1 and CDR2 are SGHVS and FQNEAQ. V was trimmed by 5 bases and J by 9 bases, leaving 7 bases between them. CDR3 sequence reads: CASSPISYTF. The DNA for the CDR3 is TGTGCCAGCAGCCCAATCAGCTACACCTTC.

The chain joins TRBV5-4 to TRBJ1-1; D not resolved. The CDR3 runs to 15 residues. Trimming removed 0 bases at V and 0 bases at J, with 9 bases between. CDR1 is SGHNT and CDR2 is YYREEE in the germline V gene (reference sequence). The CDR3 protein is CASSLAPGLNTEAFF. The CDR3 DNA follows: TGTGCCAGCAGCTTGGCCCCAGGCTTGAACACTGAAGCTTTCTTT.

This clone was found a few times. The CDR3 here is CASSILATDGYTF. The CDR3 DNA reads as TGTGCCAGTAGTATTCTCGCGACAGATGGCTACACCTTC. The gene calls are TRBV19 and TRBJ1-2; possible D gene TRBD1, 5 bases. Per germline, CDR1 LNHDA and CDR2 SQIVND (reference sequence). The CDR3 length is 13 residues. Trimming cost V 3 bases and J 6 bases, with 11 bases left between them.

The chain has TRBV6-2 or TRBV6-3 and TRBJ1-6; 9 bases map to TRBD1. The CDR3 is 15 residues long. Germline assignment: CDR1 MNHEY and CDR2 SVGEGT. The J segment lost 9 bases and the V segment lost 3 bases, leaving 6 bases of the junction unmatched. The CDR3 here is CASSYEQGAGSPLHF. CDR3 nucleotides: TGTGCCAGCAGTTATGAACAGGGGGCCGGTTCACCCCTCCACTTT.

This sequence joins TRBV28 and TRBJ1-2; 8 bases agree with TRBD1. The CDR3 extends over 14 amino acids. Germline V CDR1 and CDR2: MDHEN, SYDVKM. The J segment lost 3 bases and the V segment lost 2 bases, leaving 2 bases of the junction unmatched. CDR3: CASSLGDRHYGYTF. DNA for the CDR3: TGTGCCAGCAGTTTAGGGGACAGGCACTATGGCTACACCTTC.

The chain couples TRBV27 to TRBJ1-5, with 7 bases fitting TRBD1. Losses at the gene ends were 3 bases for V and 3 bases for J; bases not matched to a gene: 5. The CDR3 is 15 amino acids. From germline, CDR1 is MNHEY and CDR2 SMNVEV (reference sequence). In DNA form, the CDR3 reads TGTGCCAGCAGTTTGACACAGGGGACCAATCAGCCCCAGCATTTT. Translating gives CASSLTQGTNQPQHF.

The genes are TRBV2 and TRBJ1-1; the D gene is possibly TRBD1 (6 bases). The CDR3 loop spans 13 amino acids. V was clipped by 6 bases and J by 1 base, with 9 bases between them. From germline, CDR1 is SNHLY and CDR2 FYNNEI. CDR3 in amino acids: CASSGTRNTEAFF. The DNA for the CDR3 is TGTGCCAGCAGCGGGACAAGGAACACTGAAGCTTTCTTT.

This clone appeared a single time. The CDR3 end shows no conserved phenylalanine or tryptophan, and so a read error is likely. No DNA is shown, since the ends of the CDR3 on it are uncertain; the CDR3 is the one TCRdb lists. The V gene is TRBV5-4, the J gene TRBJ2-7; the table assigns TRBD1, which was not confirmed against the DNA. Germline CDR1 reads SGHNT; CDR2 reads YYREEE (reference sequence). The CDR3 is 13 amino acids in total, end residues counted. The CDR3 region is CASSADGTGLAIL.

The chain has TRBV7-8 and TRBJ1-1, with D perhaps TRBD1 (5 bases). Germline CDR1 reads SGHVS; CDR2 reads FQNEAQ. The V end was cut by 7 bases, the J end by 2 bases, with 20 bases between. The CDR3 sequence is 16 residues long. The CDR3 loop is CASNTKGQARNTEAFF. The CDR3 region has the DNA TGTGCCAGCAACACAAAGGGGCAGGCTCGAAACACTGAAGCTTTCTTT.

This sequence joins TRBV6-5 and TRBJ1-2; D is possibly TRBD1 (5 bases). The CDR3 covers 12 residues. Per germline, CDR1 MNHEY and CDR2 SVGAGI. Deletions cut 6 bases from V and 4 bases from J, with 9 bases between. In DNA, the CDR3 is TGTGCCAGCAGAGACAGCCTCTATGGCTACACCTTC. Translation: CASRDSLYGYTF.